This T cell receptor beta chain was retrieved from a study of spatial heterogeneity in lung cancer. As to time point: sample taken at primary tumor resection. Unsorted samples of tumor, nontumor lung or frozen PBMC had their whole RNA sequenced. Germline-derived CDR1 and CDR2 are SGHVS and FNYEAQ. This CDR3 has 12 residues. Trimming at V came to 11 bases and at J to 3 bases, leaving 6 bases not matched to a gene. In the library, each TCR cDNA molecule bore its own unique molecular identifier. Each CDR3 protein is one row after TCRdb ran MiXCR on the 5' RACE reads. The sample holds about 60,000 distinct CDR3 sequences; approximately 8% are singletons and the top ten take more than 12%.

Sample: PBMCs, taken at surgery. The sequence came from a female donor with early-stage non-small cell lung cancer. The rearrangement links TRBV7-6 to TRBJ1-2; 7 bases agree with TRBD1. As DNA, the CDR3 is TGTGCCGTCGCAGGGGGAGACTATGGCTACACCTTC. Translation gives CAVAGGDYGYTF.